Included here is one TCR beta chain sequence, with context. Its specificity is unknown. Germline V lookup: CDR1 SQVTM, CDR2 ANQGSEA. CDR3 length: 16 amino acids. The V gene lost 6 bases and the J gene lost 3 bases, with 23 bases spanning the gap. This record belongs to a study of shared clonotypes between healthy human individuals. Study findings and constraints: Though the depth was large, rarefaction showed that sorted-subset sequencing was incomplete.

CD45RA+ naive and CD45RA-negative memory subsets were separated from CD4+ cells. The repertoire was sequenced with immunoSEQ multiplex PCR; TCRdb's copy has only in-frame clones and lacks some. The sample lists around 990,000 clones, about 80% occurring once. The J gene is TRBJ1-1, the V gene TRBV29-1, with D possibly matching TRBD1 (6 bases). This TCR was recovered from a man between 18 and 29 years old in good health. Some clones in this sample may be carry-over from other donors' samples. Sample: memory CD4+ T cells from PBMCs. As for subset: CD45RA-negative fraction. Here the CDR3 reads CSVMPLRGGADTEAFF. Here the CDR3 DNA reads TGCAGCGTCATGCCCCTCCGGGGGGGCGCGGACACTGAAGCTTTCTTT.